This T cell receptor (beta chain) derives from a study of blood T cell repertoires in COVID-19. In the study overall: In each case, the material was cDNA or gDNA derived from T cells, B-cell-depleted T cells, or PBMCs.

The CDR3 loop spans 15 amino acids. Germline loops: CDR1 MNHEY, CDR2 SVGAGI. J gave up 6 bases and V 7 bases, and 12 bases lay outside the gene matches. In the original processing: Cell counts per sample came from amplifying reference gene primers. Method: immunoSEQ multiplex PCR; TCRdb's copy keeps in-frame clones and lacks some. V and J calls and clone size are copied from that table; D and trimming were computed from the DNA. Among about 46,000 clones listed, over 70% were seen once. This clonotype originated in a human donor in a cohort sampled during active COVID-19. This chain joins TRBV6-5 and TRBJ1-5, with 7 bases aligning to TRBD1. The specimen sequenced was peripheral blood. The DNA of the CDR3 is TGTGCCAGCACCAACGACAGGGTCGGTTCTCAGCCCCAGCATTTT. Amino acid sequence: CASTNDRVGSQPQHF.